Below are 22 T cell receptor beta chains sequenced from a single sample in a study of shared clonotypes between healthy human individuals. TCRdb keeps only in-frame clones here, not all; method: immunoSEQ multiplex PCR. The sample yields around 1,100,000 clones, 70% to 85% seen once. Source material: memory CD4+ T cells from PBMCs. The subset denotes: CD45RA-negative fraction. The receptors originated from a young man in good health. Some clones in this sample may be carry-over from other donors' samples.

V and J are TRBV11-3 and TRBJ2-1; 11 bases match TRBD2. In germline, CDR1 is SGHNT, CDR2 YENEEA. Germline trimming cut 4 bases from V and 10 bases from J; bases unmatched to any gene: 12. The CDR3 has 16 residues. The DNA for the CDR3 is TGTGCCAGCAGCTCGGTACTAGCGGGAGCATCGGGAGAGCAGTTCTTC. Its protein product is CASSSVLAGASGEQFF.

The chain uses TRBV10-3 and TRBJ2-1; no definite D call. The CDR3 has 12 amino acids. Between the trimmed V and J ends, which lost 3 bases and 6 bases, there was a span of 6 bases. Germline-derived CDR1 and CDR2 are ENHRY and SYGVKD. The CDR3 region is CAISDSSNEQFF. CDR3 bases: TGTGCCATCAGTGATAGCAGCAATGAGCAGTTCTTC.

This chain uses TRBV5-1 with TRBJ2-3; no reliable D call. This CDR3 contains 14 residues. Trimming removed 5 bases from V and 1 base from J, with 11 bases in between. Germline values: CDR1 SGHRS, CDR2 YFSETQ. The CDR3 here is CASRNGPGTDTQYF. The CDR3 nucleotides read TGCGCCAGCAGAAATGGACCAGGCACAGATACGCAGTATTTT.

This clone was counted a single time. The V and J genes are TRBV10-1 and TRBJ1-2; 9 bases fit TRBD1. The CDR3 extends over 14 amino acids. Germline values: CDR1 WNHNN, CDR2 SYGVQD (reference sequence). Germline trimming cut 6 bases from V and 6 bases from J; bases unmatched to any gene: 8. DNA for the CDR3: TGCGCCAGCAGCCAACAGGGGGCGCGGCATGGCTACACCTTC. Its protein product is CASSQQGARHGYTF.

V is TRBV6-6 and J is TRBJ2-5; D is unresolved. The V gene's germline CDR1 is MNHNY and CDR2 SVGAGI (reference sequence). This CDR3 region has 13 residues. The V and J ends lost 4 bases and 5 bases respectively, with 11 bases between them. The CDR3 sequence: CASSSYRRETQYF. The CDR3 bases are TGTGCCAGCAGTTCATACCGCCGGGAGACCCAGTACTTC.

This chain uses TRBV10-3 with TRBJ2-7, with D uncertain. Germline V gene sequence: CDR1 ENHRY, CDR2 SYGVKD. Trimming pared 3 bases from V and 4 bases from J, leaving 16 bases between. This CDR3 has 15 amino acids. CDR3 residues: CAISDLGQQTYEQYF. Written as DNA, the CDR3 is TGTGCCATCAGTGACCTTGGGCAGCAGACGTACGAGCAGTACTTC.

The chain couples TRBV7-9 to TRBJ2-1; 11 positions match TRBD2. The germline CDR1 and CDR2 sequences are SEHNR and FQNEAQ (reference sequence). The CDR3 is 15 residues long. V was clipped by 4 bases and J by 9 bases; unmatched bases: 8. The chain's CDR3 is CASSSALAGGSEQFF. CDR3 coding DNA: TGTGCCAGCAGCTCAGCCCTAGCGGGAGGAAGTGAGCAGTTCTTC.

J is TRBJ2-3 and V is TRBV5-1, with D uncertain. V gave up 0 bases and J gave up 2 bases, with 7 bases separating them. The CDR3 is made up of 14 amino acids. CDR1 SGHRS and CDR2 YFSETQ come from the germline V gene. The CDR3 loop reads CASSLEWDTDTQYF. CDR3 coding DNA: TGCGCCAGCAGCTTGGAGTGGGACACAGATACGCAGTATTTT. The complete variable domain, with remaining parts taken from reference TRBV5-1 and TRBJ2-3, reads KAGVTQTPRYLIKTRGQQVTLSCSPISGHRSVSWYQQTPGQGLQFLFEYFSETQRNKGNFPGRFSGRQFSNSRSEMNVSTLELGDSALYLCASSLEWDTDTQYFGPGTRLTVL.

The rearrangement uses TRBV15 and TRBJ1-2; unclear D gene. Germline CDR1 is LNHNV and CDR2 is YYDKDF (reference sequence). Trimming left V 1 base short and J 8 bases short, with 8 bases between. The CDR3 consists of 12 residues. The CDR3 nucleotides read TGTGCCACCAGCAGAGGGAGAGGCGGCTACACCTTC. Amino acids: CATSRGRGGYTF.

V is TRBV2 and J is TRBJ2-1; 10 bases align to TRBD2. The CDR3 contains 15 residues. The germline CDR1 and CDR2 sequences are SNHLY and FYNNEI. The V and J ends lost 4 bases and 7 bases, in that order; junction bases with no gene match: 7. CDR3 nucleotide sequence: TGTGCCAGCAGTGCGGCCGGGACTAGCGCGAATGAGCAGTTCTTC. This encodes CASSAAGTSANEQFF.

This clone came up once. The CDR3 DNA sequence: TGTGCCAGCAGTTTGGTCGGGACCCGCAACACCGGGGAGCTGTTTTTT. Translation: CASSLVGTRNTGELFF. The chain joins TRBV28 to TRBJ2-2; D might be TRBD1 or TRBD2, each matching 5 bases. Germline V gene data show CDR1 as MDHEN and CDR2 as SYDVKM. The ends were cut back, 3 bases at V and 2 bases at J, with 13 bases in the middle. This CDR3 is 16 amino acids long.

CDR3 in DNA: TGTGCCAGCAGCTTAGGGACAGAAAGCGGCTACACCTTC. Translated: CASSLGTESGYTF. V usage is TRBV7-2 and J usage is TRBJ1-2; D may be TRBD1 (6 bases). Trimming stripped 1 base from V and 8 bases from J, with 11 bases between. The CDR3 totals 13 residues. The germline V gene has CDR1 SGHTA and CDR2 FQGNSA. The complete variable domain, with remaining parts taken from reference TRBV7-2 and TRBJ1-2, reads GAGVSQSPSNKVTEKGKDVELRCDPISGHTALYWYRQSLGQGLEFLIYFQGNSAPDKSGLPSDRFSAERTGGSVSTLTIQRTQQEDSAVYLCASSLGTESGYTFGSGTRLTVV.

Comment on this clone: The sample carries other DNA sequences with the same CDR3. The chain is built from TRBV11-2 and TRBJ2-3; 8 bases match TRBD2. This CDR3 has 16 residues. J lost 0 bases, V lost 2 bases, and 4 bases had no gene match. CDR1 is SGHAT and CDR2 is FQNNGV in the germline V gene. CDR3 loop: CASSLIPSGSTDTQYF. In DNA, the CDR3 is TGTGCCAGCAGCTTAATTCCTAGCGGGAGCACAGATACGCAGTATTTT.

The rearrangement uses TRBV5-1 and TRBJ1-1; D is unresolved. V shed 2 bases and J shed 2 bases, with 10 bases lying between them. Germline V lookup: CDR1 SGHRS, CDR2 YFSETQ. The CDR3 sequence is 14 residues long. CDR3 region: CASSFEGKNTEAFF. The CDR3 nucleotides read TGCGCCAGCAGCTTCGAGGGTAAAAACACTGAAGCTTTCTTT. The full variable domain, completed using reference TRBV5-1 and TRBJ1-1, is KAGVTQTPRYLIKTRGQQVTLSCSPISGHRSVSWYQQTPGQGLQFLFEYFSETQRNKGNFPGRFSGRQFSNSRSEMNVSTLELGDSALYLCASSFEGKNTEAFFGQGTRLTVV.

The rearrangement joins TRBV28 to TRBJ2-5, with D maybe TRBD2 (5 bases). The length of the CDR3 is 17 residues. CDR1 MDHEN and CDR2 SYDVKM come from the germline V gene. The ends were cut back, 4 bases at V and 1 base at J, with 19 bases in the middle. CDR3 in amino acids: CASSSPRVSAGQETQYF. The CDR3 nucleotides are TGTGCCAGCAGTTCCCCAAGGGTATCGGCGGGCCAAGAGACCCAGTACTTC.

This clone appeared a few times. The chain has TRBV19 and TRBJ2-3, with D perhaps matching TRBD2 (6 bases). V lost 5 bases and J lost 0, with 12 bases in between. CDR1 is LNHDA and CDR2 is SQIVND in the germline V gene (reference sequence). There are 15 residues in the CDR3. The CDR3 DNA follows: TGTGCCAGTAGTGTCCCGGGGACTAGCACAGATACGCAGTATTTT. It is translated as CASSVPGTSTDTQYF.

The chain joins TRBV4-1 to TRBJ2-7; 9 nucleotides match TRBD2. Trimming removed 4 bases from V and 7 bases from J; junction bases left unmatched: 11. The CDR3 spans 15 residues. Germline loops: CDR1 MGHRA, CDR2 YSYEKL. This CDR3 reads CASSRGIAGVWEQYF. CDR3 nucleotide sequence: TGCGCCAGCAGCCGAGGGATAGCGGGAGTCTGGGAGCAGTACTTC.

This rearrangement joins TRBV5-1 to TRBJ2-7; D may be TRBD1 (6 bases). The V end lost 0 bases, the J end lost 3 bases, and 13 bases lay between the germline ends. Germline values: CDR1 SGHRS, CDR2 YFSETQ. This CDR3 is 15 amino acids long. CDR3 protein: CASSLDGGSHYEQYF. For the CDR3, the DNA is TGCGCCAGCAGCTTGGATGGGGGCTCCCACTACGAGCAGTACTTC.

V and J are TRBV6-1 and TRBJ1-2; possibly TRBD1 for D (5 bases). The CDR3 covers 15 residues. Trimming shortened V by 5 bases and J by 0 bases, and 13 bases separated the two germline ends. From germline, CDR1 is MNHNS and CDR2 SASEGT. The CDR3 DNA sequence: TGTGCCAGCAGTACTGGGGCAGTCTCTAACTATGGCTACACCTTC. Translating gives CASSTGAVSNYGYTF.

The chain recombines TRBV15 with TRBJ2-3; the match to TRBD2 covers 8 bases. The CDR3 contains 16 residues. The V gene's germline CDR1 is LNHNV and CDR2 YYDKDF (reference sequence). V lost 5 bases to trimming and J lost 4 bases; unmatched junction nucleotides: 11. The CDR3 region is CATSRGYSGAPDTQYF. The CDR3 DNA is TGTGCCACCAGCCGCGGATATAGCGGGGCCCCAGATACGCAGTATTTT.

The chain recombines TRBV9 with TRBJ2-3; D could derive from TRBD1 or TRBD2 (7 bases each). Germline assignment: CDR1 SGDLS and CDR2 YYNGEE. The CDR3 is 16 amino acids. V was pared by 2 bases and J by 3 bases, with 16 bases between. CDR3 protein: CASSVTTGRGTDTQYF. CDR3 nucleotide sequence: TGTGCCAGCAGCGTTACGACAGGGCGGGGGACAGATACGCAGTATTTT.

V gene TRBV6-6 combines with J gene TRBJ2-7; 7 nucleotides match TRBD2. Trimming at V came to 4 bases and at J to 3 bases, leaving 12 bases not matched to a gene. This CDR3 spans 16 amino acids. The germline CDR1 and CDR2 sequences are MNHNY and SVGAGI (reference sequence). Written as DNA, the CDR3 is TGTGCCAGCAGTTTCCAAAGATGGGGGGGGTTCTACGAGCAGTACTTC. Its protein is CASSFQRWGGFYEQYF.